The entry below describes one T cell receptor beta chain. Its antigen is currently not known. Per-base qualities were not stored, and no clone one base away is much larger. TCRbeta CDR3 regions were amplified from genomic DNA by means of the immunoSEQ Assay, a bias-controlled multiplex PCR. As for the authors' bioinformatics: Within the assay, amplification of reference gene primers was used to estimate how many nucleated cells each sample contained. To quantify the absolute abundance of each unique TCRbeta CDR3 rearrangement, sequence reads were collapsed and filtered. Productive Simpson clonality was computed per sample as the square root of Simpson's diversity index over productive rearrangements. TCRdb's version of the immuneACCESS table is confined to in-frame rearrangements and falls short of the full clone set. An unresolved V gene accounts for under half of the shortfall where checked; the remainder is of unknown origin. That table gives V, J and clone size, and the DNA gave D and trimming. The sample profile shows 190,000 or so clones; approximately 78% of them were found once. The ten largest account for 2.5% to 3.5% of the sample.

Each collaborating institution followed its own protocols to collect whole blood in K2EDTA tubes. For TCRbeta analysis, collaborator samples were shipped as frozen whole blood, as isolated PBMCs, or as DNA extracted from either sample type. The data were taken from a study of blood T cell repertoires in COVID-19 (dated by TCRdb to about 2020). For the study in its entirety: Samples from collaborators originated in the United States, Italy and Spain and spanned both the acute and convalescent phases of COVID-19. HLA class I and class II types, where available, came from metadata supplied by the sample provider rather than from assay-based typing. The repertoires were made available in a free public database intended to serve as a resource for research on the immune response to SARS-CoV-2. Samples were obtained from the ongoing ImmuneRACE study (first 160 participants) and from 1,254 subjects provided by 6 global collaborators. The dataset comprised deeply sampled blood TCRbeta repertoires from subjects exposed to, actively infected with, or recovered from COVID-19. The sample metadata nearly always contained a de-identified subject ID, COVID-19 status, age in years and sex. The prospective study material was composed of cDNA or gDNA derived from T cells, B-cell-depleted T cells, or PBMCs. Paper-wide results and their limitations: Clinical and demographic metadata were provided uncurated, with the amount varying by source and participant.

From its cysteine to its phenylalanine, the CDR3 spans 15 amino acids. The DNA shown is the 45-base CDR3, in frame from base 1. According to the germline V gene, CDR1 reads SGDLS and CDR2 reads YYNGEE. V loses 0 bases at its end and J loses 1 base; junction bases beyond the gene matches: 0. This sequence was found in a woman aged 80 or over with active or convalescent COVID-19. Material for sequencing was peripheral blood. The chain couples TRBV9 to TRBJ2-3, with 9 bases matching TRBD2. The CDR3 corresponds to CASSVERGGTDTQYF. DNA sequence: TGTGCCAGCAGCGTAGAGCGGGGGGGCACAGATACGCAGTATTTT.